Reported below is one T cell receptor (beta chain). Antigen specificity is unknown. The V and J ends lost 5 bases and 0 bases respectively, with 11 bases between them. The CDR3 runs to 15 residues. CDR1 is MGHDK and CDR2 is SYGVNS in the germline V gene. Using immunoSEQ multiplex PCR, the repertoire was profiled, and TCRdb retains in-frame clones only, with some absent. The table includes fewer than 95,000 clones, under 95% detected once. This sample was taken from a study of OX40 agonist ivuxolimab in advanced cancers. Study summary: Of the participants, approximately 38% had some prior anti-PD-1, anti-PD-L1 or anti-CTLA-4 therapy, which was allowed.

Regarding the study as a whole: Determination of antigen specificity was not performed for the expanded peripheral T cells.

The TCR was taken from an adult with an advanced solid tumor such as melanoma, head and neck, liver or kidney cancer. The chain uses TRBV25-1 and TRBJ2-1; D gene uncertain. The starting material was CD4+ or CD8+ T cells sorted from blood, obtained in a trial of the OX40 agonist ivuxolimab. The CDR3 protein is CASSLRTSSYNEQFF. DNA of the CDR3: TGTGCCAGCAGTCTAAGGACCAGCTCCTACAATGAGCAGTTCTTC.